Shown below are 18 T cell receptor beta chains from a single sample sequenced in a study of CD8+ T cells in alopecia areata (dated by TCRdb to the late 2010s). Library generation was performed with the immunoSEQ multiplex PCR assay. For TCR sequencing, RNA was extracted from every sample and reverse transcribed into cDNA to serve as template. Sourced from immuneACCESS, this table was stored by TCRdb with only in-frame sequences that have V and J called. A share of the clones is absent; for the studies checked, an unresolved V gene accounts for under half, and the remainder has no known explanation. This sample lists approximately 180,000 clones; about 65% were detected once. The ten largest clones take up about 1.3% of the sample. The treatment or condition label of this sample denotes: oral pan-JAK inhibitor, 5-10 mg twice daily. Specimen: CD4+ T cells sorted from blood, collected around week 49, from a patient treated with tofacitinib. All receptors come from a human donor with alopecia areata.

This clone showed up just a few times. The rearrangement uses TRBV11-2 and TRBJ2-1, with D unclear. The CDR3 is 15 amino acids. CDR1 and CDR2 from the germline V gene are SGHAT and FQNNGV. V lost 4 bases to trimming and J lost 10 bases, with 20 bases between them. The CDR3 spells CASSSPGGQAKEQFF. CDR3 DNA: TGTGCCAGCAGCTCCCCGGGTGGGCAAGCTAAGGAGCAGTTCTTC.

This chain uses TRBV29-1 with TRBJ2-3; 8 positions agree with TRBD2. The CDR3 consists of 13 residues. Germline V lookup: CDR1 SQVTM, CDR2 ANQGSEA. V lost 7 bases, J lost 0 bases, and 3 bases stayed unmatched. The CDR3 spells CSGGLASTDTQYF. In DNA form, the CDR3 reads TGCAGCGGTGGACTAGCCAGCACAGATACGCAGTATTTT.

This chain uses TRBV11-2 with TRBJ2-1; TRBD2 might be the D (5 bases). The germline V gene encodes CDR1 SGHAT and CDR2 FQNNGV. The CDR3 runs 13 residues. V dropped 5 bases and J dropped 9 bases, with 14 bases sitting between them. The CDR3 is CASSLGLGSEQFF. The CDR3 bases are TGTGCCAGCAGCCTAGGACTCGGCAGTGAGCAGTTCTTC.

The chain combines TRBV29-1 with TRBJ2-2, with D tentatively TRBD1 (6 bases). Trimming removed 4 bases from V and 6 bases from J, with 12 bases in between. Germline-derived CDR1 and CDR2 are SQVTM and ANQGSEA. The CDR3 length is 13 residues. The CDR3 region has the DNA TGCAGCGTTGGCCCCAGGGGCCCCGGGGAGCTGTTTTTT. Protein product: CSVGPRGPGELFF.

This clone was found once. This sequence joins TRBV18 and TRBJ1-2, with 7 bases aligning to TRBD1. V shed 3 bases, J shed 1 base, and the junction held 5 bases outside the gene matches. The CDR3 runs to 15 residues. The germline gives CDR1 KGHSH, CDR2 LQKENI. Here the CDR3 DNA reads TGTGCCAGCTCACCCCCAGGGGGATATAACTATGGCTACACCTTC. Its translation is CASSPPGGYNYGYTF.

This clone was seen at least ten times. Written as DNA, the CDR3 is TGCGCCAGCAGCCAAGTTTCTCCCAGCGGCGGAAACATTCAGTACTTC. Protein sequence: CASSQVSPSGGNIQYF. The rearrangement joins TRBV4-1 to TRBJ2-4; D possibly corresponds to TRBD2 (5 bases). The germline V gene encodes CDR1 MGHRA and CDR2 YSYEKL. Trimming cost V 1 base and J 6 bases, with 16 bases left between them. This CDR3 has 16 amino acids.

Only one count was recorded for this clone. CDR3 in DNA: TGTGCCACCAGCAGAGGGACAGACAGCAATCAGCCCCAGCATTTT. Translating it yields CATSRGTDSNQPQHF. V usage is TRBV15 and J usage is TRBJ1-5; maybe TRBD1 (6 bases). CDR1 is LNHNV, CDR2 YYDKDF, per germline (reference sequence). CDR3 length equals 15 residues. The V end lost 1 base, the J end lost 1 base, and 8 bases lay between the germline ends.

The DNA of the CDR3 is TGTGCCAGTAGTTCGACAGTTAGCACAGATACGCAGTATTTT. Translated: CASSSTVSTDTQYF. The chain links TRBV19 to TRBJ2-3; D is possibly TRBD1 (5 bases). CDR1 LNHDA and CDR2 SQIVND come from the germline V gene (reference sequence). The CDR3 loop spans 14 amino acids. V shed 5 bases and J shed 0 bases, with 9 bases lying between them.

The chain uses TRBV5-6 and TRBJ1-3, with a weak D call TRBD1 (5 bases). Trimming shortened V by 5 bases and J by 10 bases, and 22 bases separated the two germline ends. The CDR3 consists of 15 residues. CDR1 and CDR2 from the germline V gene are SGHDT and YYEEEE. The CDR3 DNA follows: TGTGCCAGCAGGTACGGGCGGGACGGACTGAAGACCATATATTTT. Its translation is CASRYGRDGLKTIYF.

The chain couples TRBV5-1 to TRBJ2-3; 8 bases agree with TRBD2. Germline loops: CDR1 SGHRS, CDR2 YFSETQ. This CDR3 region has 15 residues. With V trimmed by 1 base and J by 2 bases, 3 bases remained unmatched. This CDR3 is CASSLNGGDTDTQYF. The CDR3 DNA follows: TGCGCCAGCAGCTTGAACGGGGGGGACACAGATACGCAGTATTTT.

The chain recombines TRBV7-2 with TRBJ2-6; 8 bases fit TRBD1. There are 16 residues in the CDR3. Germline trimming cut 2 bases from V and 2 bases from J; bases unmatched to any gene: 2. CDR1 is SGHTA, CDR2 FQGNSA, per germline. Here the CDR3 reads CASSLRTGTGANVLTF. For the CDR3, the DNA is TGTGCCAGCAGCTTAAGGACAGGGACTGGGGCCAACGTCCTGACTTTC.

V gene TRBV29-1 combines with J gene TRBJ2-1; D perhaps matches TRBD1 (6 bases). The CDR3 is made up of 14 amino acids. The germline gives CDR1 SQVTM, CDR2 ANQGSEA. Trimming shortened V by 4 bases and J by 0 bases, and 10 bases separated the two germline ends. The CDR3 loop reads CSVGGRSSYNEQFF. As DNA, the CDR3 is TGCAGCGTTGGGGGGCGGAGCTCCTACAATGAGCAGTTCTTC.

V and J are TRBV11-1 and TRBJ2-7, with 9 nucleotides matching TRBD1. CDR1 and CDR2 (germline): SGHAT, FQDESV (reference sequence). The ends lost 5 bases at V and 4 bases at J; junction bases unmatched: 9. The CDR3 consists of 15 residues. The CDR3 sequence is CASSPYGTGLYEQYF. CDR3 nucleotides: TGTGCCAGCAGCCCATACGGGACAGGGCTGTACGAGCAGTACTTC.

The rearrangement links TRBV4-3 to TRBJ2-2, with D perhaps TRBD1 (6 bases). This CDR3 has 17 amino acids. Germline assignment: CDR1 LGHNA and CDR2 YSLEER. V was pared by 0 bases and J by 4 bases, with 15 bases between. The CDR3 sequence: CASSQDPSGTTTGELFF. In DNA form, the CDR3 reads TGCGCCAGCAGCCAAGACCCTTCCGGGACAACCACCGGGGAGCTGTTTTTT.

The chain recombines TRBV25-1 with TRBJ1-6; D gene ambiguous. Per the germline V gene, CDR1 is MGHDK and CDR2 is SYGVNS. Between the trimmed V and J ends, which lost 6 bases and 2 bases, there was a span of 8 bases. This CDR3 contains 14 residues. In DNA form, the CDR3 reads TGTGCCAGCAGAGAGGCAACCTATAATTCACCCCTCCACTTT. Residues: CASREATYNSPLHF.

The CDR3 loop is CASSLVSGDVQYF. CDR3 bases: TGTGCCAGCAGCTTAGTGTCCGGGGACGTTCAGTACTTC. This sequence joins TRBV7-2 and TRBJ2-4; D may be TRBD1 or TRBD2 (5 bases each). CDR1 is SGHTA and CDR2 is FQGNSA in the germline V gene. Trimming cost V 1 base and J 11 bases, with 12 bases left between them. This CDR3 comprises 13 residues.

The chain has TRBV30 and TRBJ1-5; D remains ambiguous. V was shortened by 0 bases and J by 5 bases, with 11 bases between the two germline ends. Germline-derived CDR1 and CDR2 are GTSNPN and SVGIG (reference sequence). The CDR3 has 14 amino acids. The CDR3 is CAWSVTAVDQPQHF. DNA for the CDR3: TGTGCCTGGAGTGTAACAGCAGTCGATCAGCCCCAGCATTTT.

The gene calls are TRBV28 and TRBJ2-1; D is undetermined. The V end lost 5 bases, the J end lost 7 bases, and 9 bases lay between the germline ends. CDR3 length: 12 residues. From germline, CDR1 is MDHEN and CDR2 SYDVKM. The CDR3 coding sequence is TGTGCCAGCAGTGATCTCTATAATGAGCAGTTCTTC. Its translation: CASSDLYNEQFF.